These 21 T cell receptor beta chains were all obtained from the same sample, sequenced in a study of T cell repertoires in cytomegalovirus infection. No antigen has been identified for these receptors. TCRdb itself ran the reads through MiXCR, one entry per CDR3 protein. The sample consists of fewer than 850,000 distinct CDR3 sequences, almost 30% of them appearing once. Material: cultured CD8+ T cells from PBMCs, obtained from culture after CMV antigen stimulation. The receptors here all came from a human donor in good health (CMV status not recorded). Some clones in this sample may be carry-over from other donors' samples.

The V and J genes are TRBV7-9 and TRBJ1-2; D is unresolved. Trimming took 0 bases from V and 8 from J, leaving 7 bases between them. The CDR3 has 12 residues. Germline V gene data show CDR1 as SEHNR and CDR2 as FQNEAQ (reference sequence). CDR3 sequence reads: CASSLAREGYTF. As DNA, the CDR3 is TGTGCCAGCAGCTTAGCGCGAGAGGGCTACACCTTC.

The J gene is TRBJ2-1, the V gene TRBV19; D may be TRBD2 (6 bases). V was pared by 1 base and J by 6 bases, with 10 bases between. Germline CDR1 and CDR2: LNHDA and SQIVND (reference sequence). This CDR3 spans 14 amino acids. The CDR3 nucleotides read TGTGCCAGTAGTATAGCGGGGGAGAGCAATGAGCAGTTCTTC. Translation gives CASSIAGESNEQFF.

The V call is TRBV7-6, the J call TRBJ1-5; 8 nucleotides line up with TRBD1. CDR1 SGHVS and CDR2 FNYEAQ come from the germline V gene. The trim removed 5 bases at V and 5 bases at J, leaving 11 bases unmatched. The CDR3 extends over 16 amino acids. CDR3 region: CASSPGPGGSYQPQHF. The CDR3 DNA is TGTGCCAGCAGCCCCGGACCAGGGGGCTCATATCAGCCCCAGCATTTT.

This clonotype has more than one count but fewer than ten. The V gene is TRBV24-1, the J gene TRBJ1-2; D gene uncertain. Germline V lookup: CDR1 KGHDR, CDR2 SFDVKD. The CDR3 covers 15 residues. The germline V and J ends were trimmed by 7 bases and 8 bases, with 22 bases remaining between them. The CDR3: CATRSSLYPAGGYTF. In DNA form, the CDR3 reads TGTGCCACCAGATCCTCTCTCTACCCGGCCGGCGGCTACACCTTC.

This clonotype was seen at least ten times. This sequence joins TRBV7-8 and TRBJ1-2; no firm D call. From germline, CDR1 is SGHVS and CDR2 FQNEAQ. The CDR3 totals 17 residues. The V end lost 3 bases, the J end lost 6 bases, and 23 bases lay between the germline ends. CDR3 nucleotides: TGTGCCAGCAGCTTTAGCCTCCGGACCGCCGGTTGGGATGGCTACACCTTC. Encoded protein: CASSFSLRTAGWDGYTF.

This clonotype was detected a few times. V is TRBV19 and J is TRBJ2-1; D is unclear. In germline, CDR1 is LNHDA, CDR2 SQIVND (reference sequence). This CDR3 has 16 residues. Trimming removed 1 base from V and 1 base from J, with 11 bases in between. CDR3 amino acids: CASSIGAAYSYNEQFF. CDR3 bases: TGTGCCAGTAGTATAGGGGCAGCTTATTCCTACAATGAGCAGTTCTTC.

The chain carries TRBV11-3 and TRBJ2-3, with D tentatively TRBD1 (6 bases). The germline V gene has CDR1 SGHNT and CDR2 YENEEA. With 2 bases removed from V and 4 bases from J, the gap between germline ends came to 13 bases. This CDR3 contains 15 residues. This CDR3 is CASSLLGGTADTQYF. CDR3 in DNA: TGTGCCAGCAGCTTACTAGGGGGAACTGCAGATACGCAGTATTTT.

This chain joins TRBV27 and TRBJ2-1; D is possibly TRBD2 (7 bases). The V and J ends lost 8 bases and 9 bases respectively, with 14 bases between them. The CDR3 loop spans 12 amino acids. Looked up from germline, CDR1 is MNHEY and CDR2 is SMNVEV (reference sequence). The CDR3 region is CASEGGRGEQFF. CDR3 DNA sequence: TGTGCCAGCGAGGGGGGGAGAGGTGAGCAGTTCTTC.

This clonotype has at least ten counts. The chain links TRBV7-9 to TRBJ1-2; possible D gene TRBD1, 5 bases. Germline V gene sequence: CDR1 SEHNR, CDR2 FQNEAQ (reference sequence). The CDR3 length is 13 residues. Trimming took off 1 base at V and 8 bases at J, with 11 bases between the two ends. CDR3 protein: CASSLGGVGGYTF. The CDR3 DNA is TGTGCCAGCAGCTTAGGGGGGGTTGGCGGCTACACCTTC.

V is TRBV20-1 and J is TRBJ2-3; TRBD2 aligns across 7 bases. V shed 0 bases, J shed 0 bases, and the junction held 6 bases outside the gene matches. The CDR3 contains 16 residues. Germline V gene sequence: CDR1 DFQATT, CDR2 SNEGSKA (reference sequence). In DNA form, the CDR3 reads TGCAGTGCTAGAGATCCCAGCGGGGCTAGCACAGATACGCAGTATTTT. Translating gives CSARDPSGASTDTQYF.

J is TRBJ2-5 and V is TRBV6-2 or TRBV6-3; 7 bases are a match to TRBD2. Germline trimming cut 7 bases from V and 2 bases from J; bases unmatched to any gene: 16. This CDR3 comprises 17 residues. From germline, CDR1 is MNHEY and CDR2 SVGEGT. This CDR3 is CASILSGTGDYQETQYF. CDR3 sequence (DNA): TGTGCCAGCATTCTCTCGGGGACGGGGGACTATCAAGAGACCCAGTACTTC.

This clonotype was counted only a few times. The J gene is TRBJ1-5, the V gene TRBV6-1; D is undetermined. The CDR3 extends over 13 amino acids. The germline gives CDR1 MNHNS, CDR2 SASEGT. Trimming removed 4 bases at V and 3 bases at J, with 7 bases between. The CDR3 DNA follows: TGTGCCAGCAGTGTACCCCTCAATCAGCCCCAGCATTTT. This sequence encodes CASSVPLNQPQHF.

This clonotype has a handful of counts. The chain uses TRBV28 and TRBJ2-5, with 9 positions matching TRBD1. CDR1 is MDHEN and CDR2 is SYDVKM in the germline V gene. Trimming at V came to 7 bases and at J to 3 bases, leaving 6 bases not matched to a gene. This CDR3 has 14 amino acids. CDR3 sequence: CASKPGTGKETQYF. In DNA, the CDR3 is TGTGCCAGCAAACCCGGGACAGGGAAAGAGACCCAGTACTTC.

This chain joins TRBV6-5 and TRBJ1-6, with 7 bases aligning to TRBD1. This CDR3 comprises 15 residues. Germline values: CDR1 MNHEY, CDR2 SVGAGI. Germline trimming cut 7 bases from V and 5 bases from J; bases unmatched to any gene: 8. CDR3 region: CASTLEGADNSPLHF. The CDR3 region has the DNA TGTGCCAGCACCCTTGAGGGGGCCGATAATTCACCCCTCCACTTT.

The chain is built from TRBV2 and TRBJ1-5; 7 positions match TRBD1. The CDR3 has 15 residues. V was clipped by 5 bases and J by 0 bases; unmatched bases: 4. Germline CDR1 reads SNHLY; CDR2 reads FYNNEI. The CDR3 DNA follows: TGTGCCAGCAGTTACAGGGGTACTAGCAATCAGCCCCAGCATTTT. Protein sequence: CASSYRGTSNQPQHF. Full variable domain (rest looked up from reference TRBV2 and TRBJ1-5): EPEVTQTPSHQVTQMGQEVILRCVPISNHLYFYWYRQILGQKVEFLVSFYNNEISEKSEIFDDQFSVERPDGSNFTLKIRSTKLEDSAMYFCASSYRGTSNQPQHFGDGTRLSIL.

The chain joins TRBV4-1 to TRBJ1-4; D is possibly TRBD1 (5 bases). The CDR3 totals 14 residues. Trimming removed 2 bases from V and 7 bases from J, with 11 bases in between. CDR1 and CDR2 (germline): MGHRA, YSYEKL. The CDR3 coding sequence is TGCGCCAGCAGCCAATTTCAGGGCGGTGAAAAACTGTTTTTT. Amino acids: CASSQFQGGEKLFF.

The J gene is TRBJ2-1, the V gene TRBV12-5, with D unclear. The CDR3 has 15 residues. CDR1 is LGHNT and CDR2 is FRNRAP in the germline V gene. V gave up 3 bases and J gave up 3 bases, with 12 bases separating them. CDR3 coding DNA: TGTGCTAGTGGTTTCGTCGGCCCCAACTACAATGAGCAGTTCTTC. Protein sequence: CASGFVGPNYNEQFF.

V usage is TRBV4-1 and J usage is TRBJ1-1; D gene ambiguous. Trimming shortened V by 1 base and J by 4 bases, and 10 bases separated the two germline ends. Germline V gives CDR1 MGHRA, CDR2 YSYEKL. The CDR3 has 14 residues. CDR3 loop: CASSQGTSGTEAFF. The CDR3 DNA is TGCGCCAGCAGCCAAGGCACGAGCGGCACTGAAGCTTTCTTT.

This clonotype occurred once. The chain employs TRBV2 and TRBJ2-3; 7 bases line up with TRBD1. This CDR3 region has 16 residues. J was trimmed by 4 bases and V by 8 bases; bases with no gene match: 15. Germline CDR1 and CDR2: SNHLY and FYNNEI. DNA of the CDR3: TGTGCCAGCGGGGGCCCGGGACAGTCAAGCGCAGATACGCAGTATTTT. Its translation: CASGGPGQSSADTQYF.

V usage is TRBV9 and J usage is TRBJ1-1; tentative D call: TRBD1 (5 bases). Trimming left V 6 bases short and J 5 bases short, with 14 bases between. The CDR3 is 13 residues long. Germline assignment: CDR1 SGDLS and CDR2 YYNGEE. CDR3 DNA: TGTGCCAGCACCGCTAGCCGGGGGACTGAAGCTTTCTTT. This sequence encodes CASTASRGTEAFF.

In regard to this clonotype: The junction and the germline gene differ at one end; a read error may be behind it. The genes are TRBV5-5 and TRBJ2-1; D is undetermined. This CDR3 has 12 residues. Germline V gene lookup returns CDR1 SGHKS and CDR2 YYEKEE (reference sequence). The CDR3 DNA reads as TGTGCCAGCGGCTTGGTAGATTATGAGCAGTTCTTC. This gives the protein CASGLVDYEQFF.